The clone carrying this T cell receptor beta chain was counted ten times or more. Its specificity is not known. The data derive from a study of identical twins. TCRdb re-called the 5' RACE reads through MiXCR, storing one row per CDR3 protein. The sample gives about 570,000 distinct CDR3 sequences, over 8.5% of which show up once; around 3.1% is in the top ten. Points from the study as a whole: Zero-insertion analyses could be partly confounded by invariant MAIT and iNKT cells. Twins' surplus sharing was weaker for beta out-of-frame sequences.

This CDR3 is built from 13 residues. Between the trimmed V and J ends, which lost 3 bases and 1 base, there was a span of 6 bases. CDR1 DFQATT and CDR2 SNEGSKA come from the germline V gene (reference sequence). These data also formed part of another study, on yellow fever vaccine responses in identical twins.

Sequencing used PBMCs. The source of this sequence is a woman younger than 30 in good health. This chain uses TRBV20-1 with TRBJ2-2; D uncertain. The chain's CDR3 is CSASRGNTGELFF. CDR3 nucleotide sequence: TGCAGTGCTAGTCGAGGGAACACCGGGGAGCTGTTTTTT.